Included here is one TCR beta chain sequence, with context. There are 14 residues in the CDR3. Per germline, CDR1 SEHNR and CDR2 FQNEAQ (reference sequence). The J segment lost 3 bases and the V segment lost 4 bases, leaving 4 bases of the junction unmatched. This sample is part of a study of T cell changes during pregnancy in multiple sclerosis. Profiling relied on immunoSEQ multiplex PCR, and the TCRdb table lists in-frame clones only, not all of them. The sample includes 90,000 to 100,000 clones, just over 90% of them seen just once. This TCR was recovered from a female donor in good health, enrolled as a control in a pregnancy study. The chain combines TRBV7-9 with TRBJ1-1, with 8 bases matching TRBD1. The sample consisted of peripheral blood, taken after pregnancy. CDR3 protein: CASSSGGRHTEAFF. The CDR3 DNA is TGTGCCAGCAGCTCAGGGGGCCGACACACTGAAGCTTTCTTT.